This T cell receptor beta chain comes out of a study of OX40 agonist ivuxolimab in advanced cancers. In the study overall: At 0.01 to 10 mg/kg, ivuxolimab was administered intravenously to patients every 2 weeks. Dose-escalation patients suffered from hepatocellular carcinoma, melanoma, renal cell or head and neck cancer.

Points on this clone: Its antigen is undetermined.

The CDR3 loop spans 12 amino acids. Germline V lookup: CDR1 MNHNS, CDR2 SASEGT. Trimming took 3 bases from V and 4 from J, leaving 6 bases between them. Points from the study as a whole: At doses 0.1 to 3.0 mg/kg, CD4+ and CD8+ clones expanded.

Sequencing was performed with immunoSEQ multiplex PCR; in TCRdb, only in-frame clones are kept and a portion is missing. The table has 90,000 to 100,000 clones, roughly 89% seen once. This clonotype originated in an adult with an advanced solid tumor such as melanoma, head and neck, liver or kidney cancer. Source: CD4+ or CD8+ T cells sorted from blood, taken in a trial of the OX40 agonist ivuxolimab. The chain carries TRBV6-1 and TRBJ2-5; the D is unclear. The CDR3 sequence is CASSDPLETQYF. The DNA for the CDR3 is TGTGCCAGCAGTGATCCGTTAGAGACCCAGTACTTC.